One sample yielded the 29 T cell receptor beta chains listed below, sequenced in a study of blood T cell repertoires in COVID-19. The assay was immunoSEQ multiplex PCR, and TCRdb's table has in-frame clones only and misses some. The sample holds 200,000 to 250,000 clones, around 90% seen once. The material sequenced was PBMCs or T cells enriched from blood (not recorded which). These receptors were collected from a woman aged 45-59 years who had recovered from COVID-19.

The genes are TRBV6-6 and TRBJ2-1; 7 positions match TRBD1. V trimming: 5 bases; J trimming: 0 bases; junction bases outside the gene matches: 4. Germline V gene sequence: CDR1 MNHNY, CDR2 SVGAGI (reference sequence). This CDR3 has 15 amino acids. CDR3 coding DNA: TGTGCCAGCAGTATCGACAGGGTCTCCTACAATGAGCAGTTCTTC. This translates into CASSIDRVSYNEQFF.

The V gene is TRBV19, the J gene TRBJ1-4, with unresolved D. This CDR3 has 15 amino acids. Trimming removed 3 bases at V and 1 base at J, with 9 bases between. Germline loops: CDR1 LNHDA, CDR2 SQIVND (reference sequence). The CDR3: CASSIFGETNEKLFF. The DNA of the CDR3 is TGTGCCAGTAGTATTTTCGGGGAAACTAATGAAAAACTGTTTTTT.

The rearrangement joins TRBV5-1 to TRBJ2-5; TRBD2 aligns across 7 bases. Looked up from germline, CDR1 is SGHRS and CDR2 is YFSETQ. This CDR3 comprises 14 residues. V shed 0 bases and J 3 bases; nucleotides not matched to a gene: 2. DNA of the CDR3: TGCGCCAGCAGCTTGGTAGGGAGGGAAGAGACCCAGTACTTC. Its translation: CASSLVGREETQYF.

The CDR3 sequence: CASSKMTGGVEGYTF. The CDR3, as DNA: TGTGCCAGCAGTAAGATGACAGGGGGTGTGGAGGGCTACACCTTC. V gene TRBV6-5 combines with J gene TRBJ1-2; 9 bases match TRBD1. J was trimmed by 8 bases and V by 5 bases; bases with no gene match: 12. This CDR3 has 15 amino acids. In germline, CDR1 is MNHEY, CDR2 SVGAGI.

The chain couples TRBV7-9 to TRBJ1-1, with 8 bases that match TRBD1. This CDR3 spans 15 amino acids. With V trimmed by 3 bases and J by 5 bases, 8 bases remained unmatched. CDR1 is SEHNR, CDR2 FQNEAQ, per germline (reference sequence). CDR3 sequence (DNA): TGTGCCAGCAGCTTCGCCGGACAGGGCACGACTGAAGCTTTCTTT. Amino acids: CASSFAGQGTTEAFF.

The chain has TRBV7-4 and TRBJ1-3; D is perhaps TRBD1 (5 bases). The CDR3 is 15 residues long. The V gene's germline CDR1 is SGHVT and CDR2 SQSDAQ. The V end was cut by 6 bases, the J end by 9 bases, with 21 bases between. This CDR3 is CASSSEATAGVTIYF. CDR3 nucleotide sequence: TGTGCCAGCAGTTCCGAGGCAACCGCGGGGGTCACCATATATTTT.

The genes are TRBV9 and TRBJ1-1; D unresolved. The CDR3 is 14 amino acids. V lost 0 bases and J lost 4, with 10 bases in between. Per the germline V gene, CDR1 is SGDLS and CDR2 is YYNGEE. CDR3 sequence (DNA): TGTGCCAGCAGCGTAGACGGGTTTGGCACTGAAGCTTTCTTT. Protein sequence: CASSVDGFGTEAFF.

The chain links TRBV5-1 to TRBJ1-1, with a weak D call TRBD1 (5 bases). V lost 1 base and J lost 1, with 11 bases in between. The CDR3 runs 15 residues. From germline, CDR1 is SGHRS and CDR2 YFSETQ. DNA of the CDR3: TGCGCCAGCAGCTTGTTCTTGGGGGGGAACACTGAAGCTTTCTTT. It is translated as CASSLFLGGNTEAFF.

CDR3 coding DNA: TGTGCCAGCAGTTTATCGGGACAGGGGAACACCGGGGAGCTGTTTTTT. Translating it yields CASSLSGQGNTGELFF. The rearrangement joins TRBV28 to TRBJ2-2, with TRBD1 matching 9 bases. The CDR3 is made up of 16 amino acids. The germline V gene has CDR1 MDHEN and CDR2 SYDVKM. V was pared by 1 base and J by 1 base, with 1 base of the junction left unmatched.

V and J are TRBV19 and TRBJ2-1, with 9 bases lining up with TRBD1. Trimming cost V 0 bases and J 12 bases; bases outside gene matches: 21. Germline V lookup: CDR1 LNHDA, CDR2 SQIVND (reference sequence). CDR3 length: 19 amino acids. CDR3 loop: CASSIELGQGYPNPLMQFF. In DNA, the CDR3 is TGTGCCAGTAGTATAGAGTTGGGACAGGGATACCCAAACCCCCTTATGCAGTTCTTC.

This clone has just one count. This chain links TRBV11-2 with TRBJ1-4; D perhaps matches TRBD1 (5 bases). Per the germline V gene, CDR1 is SGHAT and CDR2 is FQNNGV. V lost 0 bases and J lost 6, with 20 bases in between. The CDR3 runs to 18 residues. The CDR3 protein is CASSLEFSGTWWDEKLFF. CDR3 DNA: TGTGCCAGCAGCTTAGAGTTCTCAGGGACTTGGTGGGATGAAAAACTGTTTTTT.

As for this clone: Germline is not matched at one junction end, which may reflect a read error. The chain combines TRBV7-7 with TRBJ2-1; TRBD1 aligns across 7 bases. The CDR3 is 15 amino acids. Germline V CDR1 and CDR2: SSHAT, FNYEAQ (reference sequence). CDR3 protein: CASSLAWDSYNEQFF. The CDR3 coding sequence is TGTGCTAGCAGCTTAGCGTGGGACAGCTACAATGAGCAGTTCTTC. Complete variable domain (other parts from reference TRBV7-7 and TRBJ2-1): GAGVSQSPRYKVTKRGQDVTLRCDPISSHATLYWYQQALGQGPEFLTYFNYEAQPDKSGLPSDRFSAERPEGSISTLTIQRTEQRDSAMYRCASSLAWDSYNEQFFGPGTRLTVL.

The chain recombines TRBV2 with TRBJ1-1; D is undetermined. Trimming removed 1 base from V and 11 bases from J, with 11 bases in between. There are 12 residues in the CDR3. Germline CDR1 and CDR2: SNHLY and FYNNEI. The CDR3, as DNA: TGTGCCAGCAGTGAAGGGGCGGGTTATGCTTTCTTT. Encoded protein: CASSEGAGYAFF.

The chain recombines TRBV7-9 with TRBJ2-5; 7 nucleotides match TRBD1. The CDR3 sequence is 17 residues long. V lost 6 bases and J lost 1; bases outside the gene matches: 14. CDR1 SEHNR and CDR2 FQNEAQ come from the germline V gene (reference sequence). The CDR3 nucleotides are TGTGCCAGCAGTCACCGATTACAGGGGCCACGCCAAGAGACCCAGTACTTC. Amino acids: CASSHRLQGPRQETQYF.

The chain is built from TRBV5-1 and TRBJ2-3; the match to TRBD2 covers 8 bases. CDR3 length equals 15 residues. The germline V gene has CDR1 SGHRS and CDR2 YFSETQ. The V gene end was trimmed by 0 bases and the J gene end by 6 bases; junction bases not matched to a gene: 6. The CDR3 DNA is TGCGCCAGCAGCTTGGCTGGGACTAGAACCGATACGCAGTATTTT. Translation: CASSLAGTRTDTQYF.

This chain links TRBV30 with TRBJ2-7; 14 nucleotides align to TRBD2. Losses at the gene ends were 2 bases for V and 5 bases for J; bases not matched to a gene: 5. The CDR3 contains 15 residues. Germline assignment: CDR1 GTSNPN and CDR2 SVGIG (reference sequence). CDR3 sequence: CAWSQTSGRAHEQYF. CDR3 coding DNA: TGTGCCTGGAGTCAGACTAGCGGGAGGGCCCACGAGCAGTACTTC.

This chain links TRBV27 with TRBJ1-1, with D possibly being TRBD1 (5 bases). This CDR3 is built from 13 residues. V was cut by 7 bases and J by 5 bases, with 14 bases left in between. The germline CDR1 and CDR2 sequences are MNHEY and SMNVEV (reference sequence). The CDR3 DNA is TGTGCCAGCACCGAGCGGGGGGGTACTGAAGCTTTCTTT. Its translation: CASTERGGTEAFF.

The chain employs TRBV7-9 and TRBJ1-4, with 7 nucleotides matching TRBD1. J was trimmed by 4 bases and V by 7 bases; bases with no gene match: 9. Germline V gene data show CDR1 as SEHNR and CDR2 as FQNEAQ (reference sequence). This CDR3 is 15 amino acids long. The CDR3 DNA sequence: TGTGCCAGCAATCGGCAAGGGGGCGTTAATGAAAAACTGTTTTTT. As protein: CASNRQGGVNEKLFF. The complete variable domain, with remaining parts taken from reference TRBV7-9 and TRBJ1-4, reads DTGVSQNPRHKITKRGQNVTFRCDPISEHNRLYWYRQTLGQGPEFLTYFQNEAQLEKSRLLSDRFSAERPKGSFSTLEIQRTEQGDSAMYLCASNRQGGVNEKLFFGSGTQLSVL.

The chain carries TRBV9 and TRBJ2-1, with 7 bases aligning to TRBD2. The CDR3 consists of 15 residues. Losses at the gene ends were 2 bases for V and 3 bases for J; bases not matched to a gene: 5. Germline CDR1 SGDLS, CDR2 YYNGEE. The CDR3 DNA follows: TGTGCCAGCAGCGTTGTTCGGGGGGACTACAATGAGCAGTTCTTC. Protein product: CASSVVRGDYNEQFF.

This clone was seen only a few times. The CDR3 DNA is TGTGCCAGCAGTCAGGGCTCTGGCTACACCTTC. Its protein product is CASSQGSGYTF. The chain links TRBV6-2 or TRBV6-3 to TRBJ1-2; D may be TRBD1 (5 bases). V lost 5 bases to trimming and J lost 7 bases, with 8 bases between them. Germline V gene lookup returns CDR1 MNHEY and CDR2 SVGEGT. This CDR3 contains 11 residues.

This rearrangement joins TRBV6-6 to TRBJ2-7; 7 nucleotides line up with TRBD2. CDR3 length equals 16 residues. V dropped 6 bases and J dropped 2; count of bases not matched to a gene: 13. Germline V CDR1 and CDR2: MNHNY, SVGAGI (reference sequence). CDR3 in amino acids: CASSRTREALPYEQYF. The CDR3 nucleotides read TGTGCCAGCAGCCGTACCCGGGAGGCACTACCCTACGAGCAGTACTTC.

The CDR3 nucleotides read TGTGCCAGCAGTTACGCCCGCGGGGGAGGCTCCTACGAGCAGTACTTC. Translating it yields CASSYARGGGSYEQYF. J is TRBJ2-7 and V is TRBV6-5; 7 bases align to TRBD2. The CDR3 length is 16 residues. The V gene end was trimmed by 2 bases and the J gene end by 0 bases; junction bases not matched to a gene: 7. Germline V gene lookup returns CDR1 MNHEY and CDR2 SVGAGI.

The J gene is TRBJ2-2, the V gene TRBV28; possibly TRBD1 for D (6 bases). Germline assignment: CDR1 MDHEN and CDR2 SYDVKM. The CDR3 is 15 residues long. With 6 bases removed from V and 2 bases from J, the gap between germline ends came to 13 bases. The chain's CDR3 is CASRSTGPNTGELFF. In nucleotides, the CDR3 is TGTGCCAGCAGATCGACAGGACCCAACACCGGGGAGCTGTTTTTT.

In its sample, this clone was seen a few times. The chain employs TRBV5-6 and TRBJ2-7; D is undetermined. V lost 0 bases and J 6 bases, leaving 7 bases between the germline ends. This CDR3 region has 12 residues. CDR1 is SGHDT and CDR2 is YYEEEE in the germline V gene. CDR3 protein: CASSLEVGEQYF. CDR3 bases: TGTGCCAGCAGCTTGGAAGTCGGCGAGCAGTACTTC.

Of note for this clone: The same CDR3 arises from other DNA sequences in this sample as well. The V gene is TRBV9, the J gene TRBJ1-1; TRBD1 matches 7 bases. Looked up from germline, CDR1 is SGDLS and CDR2 is YYNGEE. The ends lost 0 bases at V and 5 bases at J; junction bases unmatched: 4. The CDR3 is 14 residues long. Here the CDR3 reads CASSVAYRGTEAFF. The CDR3 coding sequence is TGTGCCAGCAGCGTAGCATACAGGGGAACTGAAGCTTTCTTT.

The chain has TRBV4-1 and TRBJ2-3; TRBD2 agrees at 7 bases. Unmatched junction bases numbered 12, after V lost 0 bases and J lost 6 bases. The CDR3 has 17 amino acids. Germline V CDR1 and CDR2: MGHRA, YSYEKL. DNA of the CDR3: TGCGCCAGCAGCCAAGACCGAGGGACTACATGGAGCGATACGCAGTATTTT. It codes for CASSQDRGTTWSDTQYF.

This sequence joins TRBV28 and TRBJ1-5; D is unresolved. CDR3 length: 14 amino acids. From germline, CDR1 is MDHEN and CDR2 SYDVKM. The ends were cut back, 3 bases at V and 2 bases at J, with 8 bases in the middle. The CDR3, as DNA: TGTGCCAGCAGTTTCGGGTTACGCAATCAGCCCCAGCATTTT. Translation gives CASSFGLRNQPQHF.

The chain employs TRBV2 and TRBJ2-1; 8 bases line up with TRBD2. CDR1 and CDR2 from the germline V gene are SNHLY and FYNNEI. Trimming took 5 bases from V and 3 from J; bases not matched to a gene: 6. The CDR3 length is 15 residues. In DNA, the CDR3 is TGTGCCAGCAGTCAAAGAGCGGGAGACTACAATGAGCAGTTCTTC. Its translation: CASSQRAGDYNEQFF.

In its sample, this clone was seen a few times. The chain combines TRBV6-5 with TRBJ2-3; 8 bases agree with TRBD2. The CDR3 is 15 amino acids. Germline loops: CDR1 MNHEY, CDR2 SVGAGI. Unmatched junction bases numbered 5, after V lost 6 bases and J lost 0 bases. The CDR3 sequence: CASSLSGTSTDTQYF. The CDR3 nucleotides are TGTGCCAGCAGCCTTAGCGGGACAAGCACAGATACGCAGTATTTT.